The present T cell receptor beta chain was sequenced within a study of T cells after yellow fever vaccination. Study conclusions and caveats: Overall, a small share of clonotypes was seen in both CD4 and CD8 compartments. Clones that expanded after primary vaccination mostly reappeared after the booster (just over 95% CD4, 88% CD8).

As regards this clonotype: What it binds is not known.

A single record per CDR3 protein comes from TCRdb applying MiXCR to the 5' RACE reads. The data contain approximately 300,000 distinct CDR3 sequences, about 10% of them singletons. Trimming removed 4 bases from V and 3 bases from J, with 15 bases in between. The CDR3 sequence is 15 residues long. Germline V gene data show CDR1 as SEHNR and CDR2 as FQNEAQ (reference sequence). The chain employs TRBV7-9 and TRBJ1-2, with TRBD1 as a possible D gene (5 bases). The TCR sequence derives from a man between 18 and 35 years old who received the YFV17D yellow fever vaccine. The input for sequencing was CD4+ T cells sorted from PBMCs, taken 45 days after the yellow fever booster vaccination. The CDR3 sequence: CASSSQLQGDYGYTF. The CDR3 region has the DNA TGTGCCAGCAGCTCACAACTTCAGGGTGACTATGGCTACACCTTC.